This T cell receptor (beta chain) emerged from a study of cytomegalovirus exposure and HLA in healthy donors. General study points: Later on, analysis showed that most CMV-associated TCR beta chains appeared to be HLA-restricted.

The primer mix had 60 Vbeta and 13 Jbeta primers. Only in-frame clones appear in the TCRdb table, and some are missing; sequencing was by immunoSEQ multiplex PCR. This table has 110,000 or so clones, about 77% appearing once. This clone occurred once. Its specificity is not known. Per the germline V gene, CDR1 is SGHAT and CDR2 is FQNNGV. The CDR3 totals 15 residues. Trimming removed 5 bases at V and 4 bases at J, with 17 bases between. This sequence was found in a woman aged 25 to 39 in good health and CMV-seropositive. The sample was PBMCs. The chain links TRBV11-2 to TRBJ1-2; no reliable D call. CDR3 sequence: CASSDGGSPSYGYTF. The CDR3 bases are TGTGCCAGCAGCGATGGCGGGTCCCCCTCCTATGGCTACACCTTC.